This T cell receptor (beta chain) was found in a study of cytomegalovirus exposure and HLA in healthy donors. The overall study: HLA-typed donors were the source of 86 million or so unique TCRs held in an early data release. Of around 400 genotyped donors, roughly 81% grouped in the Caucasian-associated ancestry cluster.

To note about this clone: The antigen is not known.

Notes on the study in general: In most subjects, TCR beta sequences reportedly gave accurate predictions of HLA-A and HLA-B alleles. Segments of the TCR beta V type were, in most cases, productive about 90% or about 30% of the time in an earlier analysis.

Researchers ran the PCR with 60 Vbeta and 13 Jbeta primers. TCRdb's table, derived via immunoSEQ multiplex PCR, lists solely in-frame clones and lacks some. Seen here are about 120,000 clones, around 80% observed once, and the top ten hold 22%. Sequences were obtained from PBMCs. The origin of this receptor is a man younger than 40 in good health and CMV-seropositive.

This chain's CDR3 is CASSIAGGEGETQYF. In DNA form, the CDR3 reads TGTGCCAGTAGTATAGCCGGGGGGGAGGGAGAGACCCAGTACTTC. The genes are TRBV19 and TRBJ2-5, with 8 positions matching TRBD2. CDR3 length equals 15 residues. The germline V gene has CDR1 LNHDA and CDR2 SQIVND (reference sequence). With 1 base clipped from V and 4 bases from J, the junction kept 5 bases outside the gene matches. The variable domain in full, with the rest retrieved from reference TRBV19 and TRBJ2-5, is DGGITQSPKYLFRKEGQNVTLSCEQNLNHDAMYWYRQDPGQGLRLIYYSQIVNDFQKGDIAEGYSVSREKKESFPLTVTSAQKNPTAFYLCASSIAGGEGETQYFGPGTRLLVL.